This note documents a single T cell receptor beta chain sequence. The antigen remains unidentified. These data belong to a study of beta chain features in type 1 diabetes. This CDR3 contains 13 residues. Germline values: CDR1 GTSNPN, CDR2 SVGIG (reference sequence). The V and J ends lost 2 bases and 3 bases respectively, with 11 bases between them. The study, taken as a whole, reports: Significant though moderate, a shortening of TCRB CDR3s appeared in all four CD4+ subsets of Type 1 diabetes patients.

Investigators reverse transcribed all isolated RNA, so they sequenced expressed TCRB transcripts. The table came from immunoSEQ multiplex PCR; TCRdb's copy has only in-frame clones and leaves some out. Here the sample spans some 660,000 clones, over 12% being singletons. The V and J genes are TRBV30 and TRBJ2-7; D is uncertain. This clonotype was obtained from a man younger than 30 with type 1 diabetes. The source material was naive CD4+ T cells from blood. The CDR3 loop reads CAWSSGFFYEQYF. CDR3 sequence (DNA): TGTGCCTGGAGTTCAGGATTCTTCTACGAGCAGTACTTC.